This T cell receptor (beta chain) came from a study of blood T cell repertoires in COVID-19. The germline V gene has CDR1 SGHRS and CDR2 YFSETQ. The CDR3 length is 15 residues. With 3 bases removed from V and 10 bases from J, the gap between germline ends came to 17 bases. Assay used: immunoSEQ multiplex PCR; TCRdb lists only in-frame clones, some missing. The data hold about 61,000 clones, with 70% to 80% observed a single time. This TCR came from an older man with active or convalescent COVID-19. V usage is TRBV5-1 and J usage is TRBJ1-6; D is perhaps TRBD1 (6 bases). Material for sequencing was peripheral blood. CDR3 coding DNA: TGCGCCAGCAGCTCCCTCCTCGCGGGGGGCTCACCCCTCCACTTT. This gives the protein CASSSLLAGGSPLHF.